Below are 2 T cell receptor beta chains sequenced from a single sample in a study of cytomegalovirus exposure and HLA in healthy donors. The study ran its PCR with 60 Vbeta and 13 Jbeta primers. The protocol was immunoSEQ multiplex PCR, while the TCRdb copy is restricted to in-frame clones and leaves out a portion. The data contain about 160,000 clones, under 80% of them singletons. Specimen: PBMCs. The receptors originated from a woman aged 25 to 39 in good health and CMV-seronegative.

Here the CDR3 DNA reads TGTGCCAGCAGCCTCGGGGGGGTTCAGCCCCAGCATTTT. Protein sequence: CASSLGGVQPQHF. V and J are TRBV7-9 and TRBJ1-5, with a possible D match to TRBD1 (5 bases). Trimming left V 5 bases short and J 6 bases short, with 11 bases between. The germline V gene encodes CDR1 SEHNR and CDR2 FQNEAQ (reference sequence). This CDR3 is built from 13 residues.

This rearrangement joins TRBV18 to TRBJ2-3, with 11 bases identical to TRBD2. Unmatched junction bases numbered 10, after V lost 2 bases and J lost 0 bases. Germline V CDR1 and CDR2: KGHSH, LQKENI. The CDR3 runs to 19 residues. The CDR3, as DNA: TGTGCCAGCTCACCAGGCGGACTAGCGGGCGGATCTAGCACAGATACGCAGTATTTT. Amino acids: CASSPGGLAGGSSTDTQYF.